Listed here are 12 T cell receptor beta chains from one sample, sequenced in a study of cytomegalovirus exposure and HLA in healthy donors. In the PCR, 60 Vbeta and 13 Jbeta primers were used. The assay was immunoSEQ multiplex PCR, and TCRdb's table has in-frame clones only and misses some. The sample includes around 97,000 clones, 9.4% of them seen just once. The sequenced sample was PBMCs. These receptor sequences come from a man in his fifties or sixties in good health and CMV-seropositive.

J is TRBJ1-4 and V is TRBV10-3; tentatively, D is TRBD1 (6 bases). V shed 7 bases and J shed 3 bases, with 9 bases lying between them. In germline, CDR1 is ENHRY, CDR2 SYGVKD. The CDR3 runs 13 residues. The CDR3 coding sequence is TGTGCCATCACCAGGGGCGCTAATGAAAAACTGTTTTTT. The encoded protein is CAITRGANEKLFF.

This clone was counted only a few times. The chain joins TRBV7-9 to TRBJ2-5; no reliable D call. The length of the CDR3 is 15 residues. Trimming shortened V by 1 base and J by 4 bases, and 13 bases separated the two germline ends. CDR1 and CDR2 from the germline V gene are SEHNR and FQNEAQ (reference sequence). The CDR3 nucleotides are TGTGCCAGCAGCTTAGGTTTAGTTTCAGGAGAGACCCAGTACTTC. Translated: CASSLGLVSGETQYF.

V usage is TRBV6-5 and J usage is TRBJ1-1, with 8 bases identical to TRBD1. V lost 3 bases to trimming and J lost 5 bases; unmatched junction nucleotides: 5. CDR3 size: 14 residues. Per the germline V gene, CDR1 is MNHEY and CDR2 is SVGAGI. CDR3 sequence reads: CASSYQWTGTEAFF. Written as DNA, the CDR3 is TGTGCCAGCAGTTATCAATGGACAGGGACTGAAGCTTTCTTT.

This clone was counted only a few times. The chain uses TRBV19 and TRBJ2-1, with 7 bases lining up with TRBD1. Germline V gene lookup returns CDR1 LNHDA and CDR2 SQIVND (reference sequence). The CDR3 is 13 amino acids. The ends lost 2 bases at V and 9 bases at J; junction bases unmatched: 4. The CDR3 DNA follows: TGTGCCAGTAGTATAAGGGACAGCGGTGAGCAGTTCTTC. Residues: CASSIRDSGEQFF.

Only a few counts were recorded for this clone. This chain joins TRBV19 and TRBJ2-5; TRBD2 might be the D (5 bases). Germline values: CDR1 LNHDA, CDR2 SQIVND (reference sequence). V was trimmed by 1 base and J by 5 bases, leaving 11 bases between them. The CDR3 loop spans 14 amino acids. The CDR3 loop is CASSIGARGETQYF. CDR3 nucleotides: TGTGCCAGTAGTATAGGAGCCCGCGGGGAGACCCAGTACTTC.

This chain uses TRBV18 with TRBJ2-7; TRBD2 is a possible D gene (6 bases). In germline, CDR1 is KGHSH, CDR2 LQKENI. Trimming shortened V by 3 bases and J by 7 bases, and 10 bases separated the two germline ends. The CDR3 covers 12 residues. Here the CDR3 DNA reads TGTGCCAGCTCACCCGGGGGATGGGAGCAGTACTTC. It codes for CASSPGGWEQYF.

The CDR3 DNA reads as TGTGCCTGGACGCTAGCGGGAGCGGCAGATACGCAGTATTTT. This gives the protein CAWTLAGAADTQYF. J is TRBJ2-3 and V is TRBV30; 10 bases fit TRBD2. The CDR3 has 14 amino acids. The trim removed 4 bases at V and 4 bases at J, leaving 5 bases unmatched. Per germline, CDR1 GTSNPN and CDR2 SVGIG (reference sequence).

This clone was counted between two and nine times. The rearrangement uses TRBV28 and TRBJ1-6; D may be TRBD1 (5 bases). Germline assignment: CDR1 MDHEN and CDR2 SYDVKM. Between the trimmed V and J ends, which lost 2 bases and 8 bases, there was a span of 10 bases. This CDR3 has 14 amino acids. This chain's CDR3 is CASSLRRDHSPLHF. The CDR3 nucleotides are TGTGCCAGCAGTTTACGCAGGGATCATTCACCCCTCCACTTT.

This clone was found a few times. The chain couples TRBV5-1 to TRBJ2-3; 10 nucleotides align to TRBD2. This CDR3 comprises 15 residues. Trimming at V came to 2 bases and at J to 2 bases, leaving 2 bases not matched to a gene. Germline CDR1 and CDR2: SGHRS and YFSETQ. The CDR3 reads CASSLTSGDTDTQYF. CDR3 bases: TGCGCCAGCAGCTTAACTAGCGGGGACACAGATACGCAGTATTTT.

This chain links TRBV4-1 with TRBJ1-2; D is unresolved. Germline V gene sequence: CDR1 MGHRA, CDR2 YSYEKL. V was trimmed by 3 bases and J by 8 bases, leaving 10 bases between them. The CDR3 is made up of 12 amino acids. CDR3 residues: CASSHGTTGYTF. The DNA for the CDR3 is TGCGCCAGCAGCCATGGTACCACAGGCTACACCTTC.

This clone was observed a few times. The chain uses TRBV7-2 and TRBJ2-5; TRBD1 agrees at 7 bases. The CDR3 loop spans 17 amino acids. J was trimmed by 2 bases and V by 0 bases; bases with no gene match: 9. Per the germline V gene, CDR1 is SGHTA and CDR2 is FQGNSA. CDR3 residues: CASSLARQGIGQETQYF. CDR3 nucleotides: TGTGCCAGCAGCTTAGCACGACAGGGTATAGGACAAGAGACCCAGTACTTC.

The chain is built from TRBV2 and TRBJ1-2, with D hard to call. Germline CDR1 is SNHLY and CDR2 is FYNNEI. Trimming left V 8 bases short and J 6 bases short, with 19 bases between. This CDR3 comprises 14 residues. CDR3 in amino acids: CASVAERELNGYTF. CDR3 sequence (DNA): TGTGCCAGCGTGGCAGAGCGGGAGTTAAATGGCTACACCTTC.